These 20 T cell receptor beta chains came from one sample sequenced in a study of blood T cells in healthy people across ages. Through a sample-barcoded 5' primer and a J-beta primer mix, a second PCR was run for roughly 6 to 11 cycles. TCRdb fed the 5' RACE reads into MiXCR, producing one record per CDR3 protein. The repertoire includes approximately 800,000 distinct CDR3 sequences, around 50% of them detected once, and 15% to 20% sits in the top ten. Sequenced sample: blood. These receptors all stem from an elderly man in good health.

This clonotype was found once. The chain recombines TRBV5-1 with TRBJ2-2; D might be TRBD1 or TRBD2, each matching 5 bases. CDR3 length: 15 amino acids. Germline V gives CDR1 SGHRS, CDR2 YFSETQ. Trimming pared 4 bases from V and 2 bases from J, leaving 12 bases between. CDR3 nucleotide sequence: TGCGCCAGCAGCCGGACTGGGGGTAACACCGGGGAGCTGTTTTTT. The encoded protein is CASSRTGGNTGELFF.

This clonotype appeared once. V gene TRBV12-3 or TRBV12-4 combines with J gene TRBJ1-3; D is ambiguous. V lost 3 bases, J lost 8 bases, and 5 bases lay in between. This CDR3 has 11 residues. The CDR3 here is CASSLRDTIYF. As DNA, the CDR3 is TGTGCCAGCAGTTTGAGGGACACCATATATTTT.

The chain combines TRBV20-1 with TRBJ2-3, with D unresolved. Looked up from germline, CDR1 is DFQATT and CDR2 is SNEGSKA (reference sequence). The V end lost 4 bases, the J end lost 1 base, and 9 bases lay between the germline ends. The CDR3 loop spans 13 amino acids. The CDR3 sequence: CSAMGHRTDTQYF. DNA of the CDR3: TGCAGTGCTATGGGTCACCGCACAGATACGCAGTATTTT.

This clonotype was observed a handful of times. J is TRBJ2-3 and V is TRBV15, with 7 bases identical to TRBD2. J lost 3 bases, V lost 5 bases, and 11 bases had no gene match. There are 16 residues in the CDR3. CDR1 is LNHNV and CDR2 is YYDKDF in the germline V gene (reference sequence). CDR3 loop: CATSGRWERETDTQYF. The CDR3, as DNA: TGTGCCACCAGCGGACGGTGGGAGCGGGAAACAGATACGCAGTATTTT.

This chain uses TRBV7-2 with TRBJ2-3; D is unresolved. CDR3 length equals 15 residues. V was pared by 1 base and J by 1 base, with 9 bases between. Germline CDR1 is SGHTA and CDR2 is FQGNSA. The CDR3 protein is CASSLVQSRTDTQYF. The CDR3 DNA sequence: TGTGCCAGCAGCTTAGTACAGTCTCGCACAGATACGCAGTATTTT.

This clonotype came up many times. V is TRBV4-1 and J is TRBJ1-4, with 7 bases identical to TRBD1. The germline V gene encodes CDR1 MGHRA and CDR2 YSYEKL. The J segment lost 4 bases and the V segment lost 0 bases, leaving 5 bases of the junction unmatched. The CDR3 length is 16 residues. The CDR3 DNA follows: TGCGCCAGCAGCCAAGATTTCGGGACAGATAATGAAAAACTGTTTTTT. Its translation is CASSQDFGTDNEKLFF.

The chain couples TRBV5-1 to TRBJ1-5, with 7 bases lining up with TRBD1. There are 15 residues in the CDR3. J gave up 6 bases and V 3 bases, and 9 bases lay outside the gene matches. Germline-derived CDR1 and CDR2 are SGHRS and YFSETQ. The CDR3 nucleotides are TGCGCCAGCAGCTCATCAGGGAACAGGGGTCAGCCCCAGCATTTT. It specifies CASSSSGNRGQPQHF.

This clonotype was counted a single time. The rearrangement uses TRBV12-3 or TRBV12-4 and TRBJ1-4; TRBD1 agrees at 8 bases. With V trimmed by 1 base and J by 4 bases, 5 bases remained unmatched. The CDR3 runs to 16 residues. CDR3 coding DNA: TGTGCCAGCAGTTTAGGGGGACAGGCGTTTAATGAAAAACTGTTTTTT. Encoded protein: CASSLGGQAFNEKLFF.

This clonotype showed up just a few times. The chain couples TRBV20-1 to TRBJ2-3; 7 nucleotides match TRBD2. Germline V gene lookup returns CDR1 DFQATT and CDR2 SNEGSKA (reference sequence). The junction had 7 bases not matched to a gene; V was cut back by 5 bases and J by 2 bases. The CDR3 covers 14 residues. The DNA of the CDR3 is TGCAGTGCTCCCTCGGCGGGAGTCACAGATACGCAGTATTTT. Its translation is CSAPSAGVTDTQYF.

This clonotype was recorded many times. The chain recombines TRBV5-1 with TRBJ1-2, with 9 bases matching TRBD1. The CDR3 is 15 amino acids. Germline values: CDR1 SGHRS, CDR2 YFSETQ. The J segment lost 2 bases and the V segment lost 0 bases, leaving 2 bases of the junction unmatched. CDR3 sequence reads: CASSLGTGENYGYTF. The CDR3 DNA follows: TGCGCCAGCAGCTTGGGGACAGGGGAAAACTATGGCTACACCTTC.

The chain couples TRBV28 to TRBJ2-4; unclear D gene. The DNA matches TRBJ2-5 better at its end, which makes the J call doubtful. Germline V CDR1 and CDR2: MDHEN, SYDVKM. The CDR3 spans 13 residues. The CDR3 here is CASSLTAPETQYF. The CDR3 nucleotides read TGTGCCAGCAGTTTGACTGCTCCAGAGACCCAGTACTTC.

This chain uses TRBV28 with TRBJ2-4, with 7 bases lining up with TRBD1. The CDR3 spans 15 residues. Germline V gives CDR1 MDHEN, CDR2 SYDVKM. Trimming removed 6 bases from V and 3 bases from J; junction bases left unmatched: 8. The CDR3 nucleotides read TGTGCCAGCAGCAGACAGGGACCGGACAAAAACATTCAGTACTTC. It encodes CASSRQGPDKNIQYF. The whole variable domain, remainder taken from reference TRBV28 and TRBJ2-4, is DVKVTQSSRYLVKRTGEKVFLECVQDMDHENMFWYRQDPGLGLRLIYFSYDVKMKEKGDIPEGYSVSREKKERFSLILESASTNQTSMYLCASSRQGPDKNIQYFGAGTRLSVL.

V usage is TRBV3-1 and J usage is TRBJ2-3, with 11 bases lining up with TRBD2. Germline CDR1 LGHDT, CDR2 YNNKEL (reference sequence). V was pared by 3 bases and J by 2 bases, with 7 bases of the junction left unmatched. The CDR3 is made up of 17 amino acids. The DNA for the CDR3 is TGTGCCAGCAGCCAGCCCGGACTAGCGGGCGACACAGATACGCAGTATTTT. It yields the protein CASSQPGLAGDTDTQYF.

This clonotype has only a few counts. The V and J genes are TRBV5-1 and TRBJ2-7; D might be TRBD1 (6 bases). Per germline, CDR1 SGHRS and CDR2 YFSETQ. V dropped 4 bases and J dropped 4 bases, with 15 bases sitting between them. The CDR3 spans 14 residues. CDR3 in amino acids: CASSTTGTLYEQYF. The CDR3 nucleotides are TGCGCCAGCAGCACGACCGGGACACTGTACGAGCAGTACTTC.

This clonotype was found a few times. The V call is TRBV20-1, the J call TRBJ2-7; unclear D gene. The CDR3 loop spans 16 amino acids. Germline V gene data show CDR1 as DFQATT and CDR2 as SNEGSKA (reference sequence). V shed 0 bases and J shed 7 bases, with 22 bases lying between them. CDR3 region: CSARDLITAGTSEQYF. For the CDR3, the DNA is TGCAGTGCTAGAGATCTTATCACAGCAGGTACGAGTGAGCAGTACTTC.

Regarding this clonotype: This may be a read error, as it is one base from a much larger clone. This chain connects TRBV29-1 to TRBJ2-7, with D possibly TRBD1 on 6 matching bases. Trimming shortened V by 0 bases and J by 4 bases, and 10 bases separated the two germline ends. The CDR3 is made up of 13 amino acids. CDR1 and CDR2 from the germline V gene are SQVTM and ANQGSEA. DNA for the CDR3: TGCAGCGTTGAAGAGCCCCAGGGGTACGAGCAGTACTTC. It yields the protein CSVEEPQGYEQYF.

The genes are TRBV7-2 and TRBJ2-7; 7 bases map to TRBD2. The CDR3 runs 15 residues. J was trimmed by 6 bases and V by 0 bases; bases with no gene match: 8. Germline CDR1 reads SGHTA; CDR2 reads FQGNSA. CDR3 nucleotides: TGTGCCAGCAGCTTAGCTAGCGGGTACTTCTCCGAGCAGTACTTC. This gives the protein CASSLASGYFSEQYF.

The CDR3 DNA sequence: TGCAGTGCTAGGCCAGCGGGGGCTTCCTACGAGCAGTACTTC. This encodes CSARPAGASYEQYF. The chain couples TRBV20-1 to TRBJ2-7; 8 bases are a match to TRBD2. CDR1 is DFQATT, CDR2 SNEGSKA, per germline (reference sequence). The CDR3 has 14 amino acids. Trimming at V came to 3 bases and at J to 1 base, leaving 5 bases not matched to a gene.

Regarding this clonotype: The junction and the germline gene differ at one end; a read error may be behind it. The chain combines TRBV9 with TRBJ2-3; TRBD1 is a possible D gene (6 bases). The CDR3 length is 16 residues. The germline V gene encodes CDR1 SGDLS and CDR2 YYNGEE. CDR3 in amino acids: CASGVGRGVGTDTQYF. The CDR3 DNA follows: TGTGCCAGCGGCGTGGGCAGGGGAGTTGGCACAGATACGCAGTATTTT.

This chain connects TRBV2 to TRBJ2-7; 7 nucleotides align to TRBD2. CDR3 size: 11 residues. Trimming cost V 6 bases and J 6 bases; bases outside gene matches: 2. Germline loops: CDR1 SNHLY, CDR2 FYNNEI. In DNA, the CDR3 is TGTGCCAGCAGCGGCGGGGGCGAGCAGTACTTC. Protein sequence: CASSGGGEQYF.